Each of the 27 T cell receptor beta chains below was sequenced from the same sample in a study of blood T cells in healthy people across ages. A J-beta primer mix and a sample-barcoded 5' primer were used in a second PCR of roughly 6 to 11 cycles. Using its own MiXCR run on the 5' RACE reads, TCRdb lists one record per CDR3 protein. The sample has 800,000 or so distinct CDR3 sequences, about 45% seen once. Source material: blood. The source is a man older than 75 in good health.

V and J are TRBV6-6 and TRBJ1-1; D call uncertain. Germline V CDR1 and CDR2: MNHNY, SVGAGI (reference sequence). V lost 11 bases, J lost 3 bases, and 16 bases lay in between. The CDR3 has 13 amino acids. DNA of the CDR3: TGTGCCGCTCGACCAACTCCCCACACTGAAGCTTTCTTT. It yields the protein CAARPTPHTEAFF.

This clonotype was found once. A much larger clone lies one base from this, so it may be a read error. J is TRBJ2-1 and V is TRBV5-1, with TRBD2 identical over 8 bases. The CDR3 is made up of 16 amino acids. With V trimmed by 0 bases and J by 2 bases, 4 bases remained unmatched. The germline V gene encodes CDR1 SGHRS and CDR2 YFSETQ. The CDR3 sequence is CASSLGAREAYNEQFF. Written as DNA, the CDR3 is TGCGCCAGCAGCTTGGGGGCGCGGGAGGCCTACAATGAGCAGTTCTTC.

The V call is TRBV7-8, the J call TRBJ2-1; D perhaps matches TRBD2 (6 bases). The assigned J gene may be wrong: the sequence end matches TRBJ2-7 better. The CDR3 has 16 amino acids. From germline, CDR1 is SGHVS and CDR2 FQNEAQ. The CDR3 loop reads CASSQRAGSSYNEQYF. The DNA of the CDR3 is TGTGCCAGCAGCCAAAGGGCGGGGAGCTCCTACAATGAGCAGTACTTC.

The chain recombines TRBV7-2 with TRBJ2-3, with D perhaps TRBD2 (7 bases). The V end lost 5 bases, the J end lost 6 bases, and 15 bases lay between the germline ends. The CDR3 loop spans 14 amino acids. Per the germline V gene, CDR1 is SGHTA and CDR2 is FQGNSA. The DNA for the CDR3 is TGTGCCAGCAGCCTACTCGGGGGGCCGGATACGCAGTATTTT. It specifies CASSLLGGPDTQYF.

This clonotype occurred many times. The rearrangement links TRBV4-3 to TRBJ1-4, with a tentative D call TRBD1 (5 bases). The V end was cut by 0 bases, the J end by 7 bases, with 12 bases between. Germline-derived CDR1 and CDR2 are LGHNA and YSLEER. This CDR3 comprises 15 residues. In DNA form, the CDR3 reads TGCGCCAGCAGCCAAGATCGTGGGGGGAGTGAAAAACTGTTTTTT. It translates to CASSQDRGGSEKLFF.

About this clonotype: One end of the junction does not line up with germline, which may come from a read error. The rearrangement uses TRBV20-1 and TRBJ2-3; the D gene is possibly TRBD2 (6 bases). Germline CDR1 is DFQATT and CDR2 is SNEGSKA (reference sequence). The CDR3 spans 13 residues. As DNA, the CDR3 is TGCAGTGCTAGCCAGGACTATTCAGATATGCAGTATTTT. Translation gives CSASQDYSDMQYF.

Only a few counts were recorded for this clonotype. The V gene is TRBV5-1, the J gene TRBJ2-4; no clear D gene. Germline CDR1 reads SGHRS; CDR2 reads YFSETQ. CDR3 size: 14 residues. V dropped 0 bases and J dropped 8 bases, with 12 bases sitting between them. CDR3 nucleotides: TGCGCCAGCAGCTTGGCCAATCCTGGGGACATTCAGTACTTC. Translated: CASSLANPGDIQYF.

The sample holds many counts of this clonotype. The rearrangement uses TRBV7-2 and TRBJ2-3; TRBD2 aligns across 8 bases. CDR1 SGHTA and CDR2 FQGNSA come from the germline V gene. The CDR3 consists of 15 residues. V trimming: 4 bases; J trimming: 0 bases; junction bases outside the gene matches: 3. The CDR3 DNA follows: TGTGCCAGCAGCTCGGGACTAGTAAGCACAGATACGCAGTATTTT. It translates to CASSSGLVSTDTQYF.

The genes are TRBV4-1 and TRBJ2-5; 12 bases are a match to TRBD2. The CDR3 covers 17 residues. The J segment lost 3 bases and the V segment lost 4 bases, leaving 9 bases of the junction unmatched. Germline CDR1 is MGHRA and CDR2 is YSYEKL. The CDR3 spells CASSLARTSGAEETQYF. In nucleotides, the CDR3 is TGCGCCAGCAGCCTTGCAAGGACTAGCGGGGCCGAAGAGACCCAGTACTTC.

The V gene is TRBV3-1, the J gene TRBJ2-7, with 7 bases identical to TRBD2. CDR1 is LGHDT and CDR2 is YNNKEL in the germline V gene (reference sequence). With 2 bases clipped from V and 4 bases from J, the junction kept 8 bases outside the gene matches. This CDR3 is built from 15 residues. CDR3 loop: CASSQSFGGKYEQYF. CDR3 nucleotides: TGTGCCAGCAGCCAATCGTTCGGGGGGAAATACGAGCAGTACTTC.

This chain connects TRBV10-3 to TRBJ2-7, with 7 nucleotides matching TRBD2. The tail of the sequence fits TRBJ2-4 better, so the J call may be wrong. The CDR3 extends over 13 amino acids. Germline CDR1 and CDR2: ENHRY and SYGVKD. For the CDR3, the DNA is TGTGCCATCAGGCAGGGACGGGGGGACATTCAGTACTTC. It translates to CAIRQGRGDIQYF.

The sample holds many counts of this clonotype. This chain links TRBV11-3 with TRBJ2-2; D remains ambiguous. V dropped 5 bases and J dropped 2 bases, with 3 bases sitting between them. This CDR3 spans 12 amino acids. In germline, CDR1 is SGHNT, CDR2 YENEEA. This CDR3 reads CASSRNTGELFF. The CDR3 region has the DNA TGTGCCAGCAGCCGCAACACCGGGGAGCTGTTTTTT.

The V gene is TRBV7-2, the J gene TRBJ2-6, with a tentative D call TRBD2 (6 bases). The CDR3 contains 18 residues. V was shortened by 0 bases and J by 0 bases, with 12 bases between the two germline ends. Germline values: CDR1 SGHTA, CDR2 FQGNSA. The CDR3 DNA reads TGTGCCAGCAGCTTAGCTGACGGGGGACCCTCTGGGGCCAACGTCCTGACTTTC. This translates into CASSLADGGPSGANVLTF.

The rearrangement uses TRBV28 and TRBJ2-7; possible D gene TRBD2, 5 bases. Germline CDR1 and CDR2: MDHEN and SYDVKM. Between the trimmed V and J ends, which lost 3 bases and 1 base, there was a span of 22 bases. The CDR3 has 18 amino acids. The CDR3, as DNA: TGTGCCAGCAGTTTCTTATCCCCGACTAAACAGCTATCCTACGAGCAGTACTTC. Protein sequence: CASSFLSPTKQLSYEQYF.

The J gene is TRBJ2-7, the V gene TRBV29-1, with 8 bases that match TRBD2. The J call may be wrong; the DNA end is better matched by TRBJ2-5. The germline V gene has CDR1 SQVTM and CDR2 ANQGSEA. The CDR3 loop spans 14 amino acids. The CDR3, as DNA: TGCAGCGCGGGGGGGCAGTATAGCCAAGAGACCCAGTACTTC. Residues: CSAGGQYSQETQYF.

This clonotype came up a few times. This sequence joins TRBV5-1 and TRBJ2-5; D is perhaps TRBD1 or TRBD2 (6 bases each). The CDR3 length is 17 residues. Per the germline V gene, CDR1 is SGHRS and CDR2 is YFSETQ. V lost 2 bases and J lost 1, with 18 bases in between. CDR3 amino acids: CASSLNVGGRSQETQYF. DNA of the CDR3: TGCGCCAGCAGCTTAAATGTTGGGGGGCGGTCCCAAGAGACCCAGTACTTC.

The genes are TRBV6-4 and TRBJ2-2; a possible D gene is TRBD2 (6 bases). The V gene lost 0 bases and the J gene lost 3 bases, with 11 bases spanning the gap. This CDR3 has 16 residues. Germline CDR1 is MRHNA and CDR2 is SNTAGT. CDR3 protein: CASSDSLQRDTGELFF. The CDR3 DNA reads as TGTGCCAGCAGTGACTCTCTCCAGCGGGACACCGGGGAGCTGTTTTTT.

The chain couples TRBV12-3 or TRBV12-4 to TRBJ2-3; D not resolved. Trimming removed 8 bases at V and 5 bases at J, with 17 bases between. The CDR3 loop spans 14 amino acids. The DNA of the CDR3 is TGTGCCAGCTGGAGAGCGAAAAAGGGAGATACGCAGTATTTT. It codes for CASWRAKKGDTQYF.

This chain uses TRBV9 with TRBJ2-1, with 12 positions matching TRBD2. V shed 0 bases, J shed 0 bases, and the junction held 4 bases outside the gene matches. CDR1 is SGDLS, CDR2 YYNGEE, per germline. This CDR3 is 18 amino acids long. CDR3 in amino acids: CASSVAVTSGSSYNEQFF. CDR3 sequence (DNA): TGTGCCAGCAGCGTAGCTGTGACTAGCGGGAGCTCCTACAATGAGCAGTTCTTC.

The rearrangement joins TRBV2 to TRBJ2-5; D unclear. The J call is uncertain, as TRBJ2-7 better fits the DNA end. This CDR3 has 12 amino acids. Germline V gene sequence: CDR1 SNHLY, CDR2 FYNNEI. CDR3 DNA: TGTGCCAGCAGGATGGAATCCTACGAGCAGTACTTC. As protein: CASRMESYEQYF.

The V call is TRBV4-2, the J call TRBJ1-5; D is ambiguous. This CDR3 has 16 amino acids. Germline lookup yields CDR1 LGHNA and CDR2 YNFKEQ. Trimming shortened V by 4 bases and J by 3 bases, and 16 bases separated the two germline ends. The CDR3 DNA reads as TGTGCCAGCAGCCCCCAGGACTGGCACAACAATCAGCCCCAGCATTTT. Protein: CASSPQDWHNNQPQHF.

V and J are TRBV10-3 and TRBJ2-1; TRBD2 aligns across 9 bases. The CDR3 runs to 16 residues. Losses at the gene ends were 6 bases for V and 2 bases for J; bases not matched to a gene: 8. Germline-derived CDR1 and CDR2 are ENHRY and SYGVKD. The CDR3 bases are TGTGCCATCAGCAAAGAGACTAGCGGCGCCTACAATGAGCAGTTCTTC. It yields the protein CAISKETSGAYNEQFF.

To note about this clonotype: This could be a read error, since a much larger clone is one nucleotide away. This rearrangement joins TRBV5-6 to TRBJ2-3; tentative D call: TRBD1 (5 bases). Germline assignment: CDR1 SGHDT and CDR2 YYEEEE. This CDR3 comprises 14 residues. DNA of the CDR3: TGTGCCAGCAGCTTGGATGCAGGCACAGGTACGCAGTATTTT. It specifies CASSLDAGTGTQYF.

Only a few counts were recorded for this clonotype. The genes are TRBV28 and TRBJ1-1, with D possibly being TRBD1 (6 bases). The CDR3 sequence is 15 residues long. Germline values: CDR1 MDHEN, CDR2 SYDVKM. Trimming took 5 bases from V and 2 from J, leaving 15 bases between them. The CDR3 loop reads CASSLTGHLNTEAFF. The CDR3 region has the DNA TGTGCCAGCAGTCTCACGGGACACCTAAACACTGAAGCTTTCTTT.

This clonotype was recorded a few times. This sequence joins TRBV20-1 and TRBJ2-5; 8 bases map to TRBD1. This CDR3 has 13 residues. J gave up 5 bases and V 6 bases, and 8 bases lay outside the gene matches. CDR1 and CDR2 (germline): DFQATT, SNEGSKA (reference sequence). This CDR3 is CSAETGVEETQYF. For the CDR3, the DNA is TGCAGTGCGGAGACAGGGGTAGAGGAGACCCAGTACTTC.

This clonotype was seen a handful of times. The chain recombines TRBV2 with TRBJ2-5; D unclear. The CDR3 runs 12 residues. The ends were cut back, 7 bases at V and 1 base at J, with 7 bases in the middle. Germline loops: CDR1 SNHLY, CDR2 FYNNEI. CDR3 bases: TGTGCCAGCAAAGGCTTCCAAGAGACCCAGTACTTC. It translates to CASKGFQETQYF.

The rearrangement joins TRBV7-2 to TRBJ2-7; 14 bases map to TRBD2. Trimming took 5 bases from V and 3 from J; bases not matched to a gene: 9. CDR1 and CDR2 (germline): SGHTA, FQGNSA. The CDR3 loop spans 17 amino acids. CDR3 amino acids: CASSPRTSGGTHYEQYF. CDR3 coding DNA: TGTGCCAGCAGCCCCCGGACTAGCGGGGGGACCCACTACGAGCAGTACTTC.